This T cell receptor (beta chain) comes out of a study of T-cell memory formation after mild COVID-19. Study-level findings and limits: CD4+ contracting clones were found mainly in CM and EM, and CD8+ ones in EMRA.

TCRdb fed the 5' RACE reads into MiXCR, producing one record per CDR3 protein. The data hold over 350,000 distinct CDR3 sequences, with 15% to 20% observed a single time. This clonotype was counted between two and nine times. The target antigen is unknown. Germline V gene sequence: CDR1 MDHEN, CDR2 SYDVKM. This CDR3 spans 17 amino acids. V was cut by 3 bases and J by 5 bases, with 20 bases left in between. The chain is built from TRBV28 and TRBJ1-5; possible D gene TRBD1, 5 bases. This receptor was identified in a man younger than 35 who had mild COVID-19 (a few samples of this study predate the infection). Cell type and time point are not known. Sequencing was carried out using PBMCs or a T cell subset sorted from them (not recorded which). The CDR3 region has the DNA TGTGCCAGCAGTTTTGTCTTCGGAGGGGCCGGGCATCAGCCCCAGCATTTT. Protein: CASSFVFGGAGHQPQHF. Full variable domain (rest looked up from reference TRBV28 and TRBJ1-5): DVKVTQSSRYLVKRTGEKVFLECVQDMDHENMFWYRQDPGLGLRLIYFSYDVKMKEKGDIPEGYSVSREKKERFSLILESASTNQTSMYLCASSFVFGGAGHQPQHFGDGTRLSIL.